This T cell receptor (beta chain) is drawn from a study of blood T cell repertoires in COVID-19. About the study: Acute and convalescent COVID-19 samples came from the United States, Italy and Spain. T cells, B-cell-depleted T cells, or PBMCs provided the cDNA or gDNA that served as material.

Libraries were prepared by immunoSEQ multiplex PCR; TCRdb keeps only in-frame clonotypes and omits some of them. This repertoire shows under 300,000 clones, 85% to 90% found once; its top ten account for 6.2%. This CDR3 spans 16 amino acids. Looked up from germline, CDR1 is LGHNA and CDR2 is YNFKEQ. The V segment lost 1 base and the J segment 5 bases; nucleotides outside the gene matches: 6. The V and J genes are TRBV4-2 and TRBJ2-4, with 9 bases matching TRBD2. The clonotype comes from a man aged 60 to 75 with acute or convalescent COVID-19. Sequenced sample: peripheral blood. Here the CDR3 reads CASSQGGGRAENIQYF. In DNA form, the CDR3 reads TGTGCCAGCAGCCAAGGTGGCGGGAGGGCAGAAAACATTCAGTACTTC.